These 17 T cell receptor beta chains originate from one sample sequenced in a study of T-cell reconstitution after alpha-beta-depleted transplantation in children. Preparation of the TCRbeta library used unique molecular identifiers. One entry per CDR3 protein results from TCRdb running MiXCR on the PCR reads. Among 260,000 or so distinct CDR3 sequences listed, approximately 12% were seen once. Sequencing used PBMCs from the stem cell graft donor, obtained from the stem cell graft. These receptors were collected from a human donor who donated a stem cell graft to a child with acute lymphoblastic leukemia.

This clonotype was detected ten times or more. The V call is TRBV5-1, the J call TRBJ2-2, with D perhaps given as TRBD1 or TRBD2 (5 bases each). The V gene's germline CDR1 is SGHRS and CDR2 YFSETQ. This CDR3 has 15 residues. V was clipped by 6 bases and J by 6 bases, with 18 bases between them. CDR3 amino acids: CASNDGAVGAGELFF. In DNA form, the CDR3 reads TGCGCCAGCAACGACGGGGCCGTGGGGGCCGGGGAGCTGTTTTTT.

The table lists this clonotype with many counts. The chain joins TRBV12-3 or TRBV12-4 to TRBJ2-1; D tentatively reads TRBD1 or TRBD2 (6 bases each). V was clipped by 3 bases and J by 5 bases, with 17 bases between them. The CDR3 sequence is 16 residues long. CDR3 in amino acids: CASSFEVSGAHNEQFF. The CDR3 DNA reads as TGTGCCAGCAGTTTCGAGGTCTCGGGGGCCCACAATGAGCAGTTCTTC.

In its sample, this clonotype was seen many times. J is TRBJ2-1 and V is TRBV30, with D possibly matching TRBD2 (6 bases). The germline V and J ends were trimmed by 0 bases and 7 bases, with 10 bases remaining between them. This CDR3 contains 13 residues. Germline-derived CDR1 and CDR2 are GTSNPN and SVGIG (reference sequence). CDR3 region: CAWSVSLANEQFF. CDR3 coding DNA: TGTGCCTGGAGTGTAAGTCTAGCGAATGAGCAGTTCTTC.

The chain employs TRBV3-1 and TRBJ1-2; D call uncertain. V lost 4 bases and J lost 3, with 18 bases in between. Germline values: CDR1 LGHDT, CDR2 YNNKEL (reference sequence). The CDR3 has 16 amino acids. The CDR3 nucleotides read TGTGCCAGCAGCCCGTACGGTGGACTTCGGCACTATGGCTACACCTTC. Protein: CASSPYGGLRHYGYTF.

There are many counts of this clonotype. The CDR3 loop is CAWSVLTNTEAFF. The CDR3 DNA reads TGTGCCTGGAGTGTACTGACGAACACTGAAGCTTTCTTT. The chain joins TRBV30 to TRBJ1-1; D ambiguous. The germline gives CDR1 GTSNPN, CDR2 SVGIG (reference sequence). V was trimmed by 0 bases and J by 1 base, leaving 6 bases between them. The CDR3 runs to 13 residues.

This clonotype has at least ten counts. V is TRBV29-1 and J is TRBJ1-1; TRBD1 matches 10 bases. V shed 6 bases, J shed 4 bases, and the junction held 17 bases outside the gene matches. The CDR3 has 17 amino acids. CDR1 and CDR2 (germline): SQVTM, ANQGSEA. CDR3 DNA sequence: TGCAGCGTCCTTAAACCCGCCGGGACAGGGGTCGCCACTGAAGCTTTCTTT. Its protein product is CSVLKPAGTGVATEAFF.

The table lists this clonotype with a few counts. The chain is built from TRBV3-1 and TRBJ1-3; D is unclear. V lost 1 base to trimming and J lost 0 bases, with 10 bases between them. The CDR3 has 16 residues. Germline CDR1 is LGHDT and CDR2 is YNNKEL (reference sequence). CDR3 amino acids: CASSQVSVGSGNTIYF. The CDR3 DNA reads TGTGCCAGCAGCCAAGTGTCCGTCGGCTCTGGAAACACCATATATTTT.

In this sample, this clonotype turned up many times. This sequence joins TRBV12-3 or TRBV12-4 and TRBJ2-3, with TRBD1 matching 7 bases. The CDR3 runs 17 residues. V lost 7 bases, J lost 1 base, and 14 bases stayed unmatched. In DNA form, the CDR3 reads TGTGCCAGCATCACTATACGAGGGGGCTGGGGCACAGATACGCAGTATTTT. It yields the protein CASITIRGGWGTDTQYF.

This clonotype appeared many times. The chain is built from TRBV2 and TRBJ2-2, with D tentatively TRBD1 (5 bases). The CDR3 contains 13 residues. CDR1 and CDR2 (germline): SNHLY, FYNNEI. V lost 8 bases and J lost 5, with 12 bases in between. The CDR3 bases are TGTGCCAGCTTGCGGCAGGGAACCGGGGAGCTGTTTTTT. This translates into CASLRQGTGELFF.

This clonotype was seen repeatedly, ten times or more. The rearrangement links TRBV7-9 to TRBJ2-2; D might be TRBD1 or TRBD2, each matching 5 bases. Trimming removed 2 bases at V and 3 bases at J, with 16 bases between. The CDR3 loop spans 17 amino acids. Germline CDR1 reads SEHNR; CDR2 reads FQNEAQ (reference sequence). DNA of the CDR3: TGTGCCAGCAGCTTACGTATCAAGGGACCCCACACCGGGGAGCTGTTTTTT. It is translated as CASSLRIKGPHTGELFF. Based on the CDR3 plus reference TRBV7-9 and TRBJ2-2, the full variable domain is DTGVSQNPRHKITKRGQNVTFRCDPISEHNRLYWYRQTLGQGPEFLTYFQNEAQLEKSRLLSDRFSAERPKGSFSTLEIQRTEQGDSAMYLCASSLRIKGPHTGELFFGEGSRLTVL.

In its sample, this clonotype was seen many times. This sequence joins TRBV7-2 and TRBJ2-4, with TRBD1 matching 7 bases. V lost 5 bases to trimming and J lost 2 bases; unmatched junction nucleotides: 12. CDR1 is SGHTA and CDR2 is FQGNSA in the germline V gene. The CDR3 is 17 amino acids. The CDR3 bases are TGTGCCAGCAGCCTACCGATTACAGGGGACCCCAAAAACATTCAGTACTTC. Translating it yields CASSLPITGDPKNIQYF. Full variable domain (missing parts from reference TRBV7-2 and TRBJ2-4): GAGVSQSPSNKVTEKGKDVELRCDPISGHTALYWYRQSLGQGLEFLIYFQGNSAPDKSGLPSDRFSAERTGGSVSTLTIQRTQQEDSAVYLCASSLPITGDPKNIQYFGAGTRLSVL.

This clonotype was found many times. The chain joins TRBV7-2 to TRBJ2-7, with 9 bases fitting TRBD2. CDR1 is SGHTA and CDR2 is FQGNSA in the germline V gene. With V trimmed by 2 bases and J by 5 bases, 7 bases remained unmatched. CDR3 length: 15 residues. DNA of the CDR3: TGTGCCAGCAGCTTACGCGGGAGGGACCCCCACGAGCAGTACTTC. This translates into CASSLRGRDPHEQYF.

This clonotype has at least ten counts. V is TRBV4-3 and J is TRBJ1-2; 8 bases are a match to TRBD1. This CDR3 has 16 residues. V gave up 1 base and J gave up 4 bases; unmatched junction bases: 8. The germline gives CDR1 LGHNA, CDR2 YSLEER. The CDR3 spells CASSQGTGGFFYGYTF. DNA of the CDR3: TGCGCCAGCAGCCAAGGTACAGGGGGTTTCTTCTATGGCTACACCTTC.

This clonotype appeared once. The chain couples TRBV18 to TRBJ2-7, with D perhaps TRBD1 (5 bases). Germline-derived CDR1 and CDR2 are KGHSH and LQKENI. V was shortened by 3 bases and J by 3 bases, with 9 bases between the two germline ends. CDR3 size: 13 residues. The CDR3 bases are TGTGCCAGCTCACCGCCAGGGATCTACGAGCAGTACTTC. It translates to CASSPPGIYEQYF.

This clonotype has ten or more counts. The chain uses TRBV4-3 and TRBJ1-5; D is uncertain. Germline V CDR1 and CDR2: LGHNA, YSLEER. The CDR3 is 15 residues long. Deletions cut 4 bases from V and 2 bases from J, with 12 bases between. The CDR3: CASSLGIRGNQPQHF. CDR3 nucleotides: TGCGCCAGCAGCCTCGGGATCCGAGGCAATCAGCCCCAGCATTTT.

This clonotype came up many times. This chain's CDR3 is CATSPVGGTEAFF. In DNA form, the CDR3 reads TGTGCCACCTCCCCGGTGGGCGGAACTGAAGCTTTCTTT. The V and J genes are TRBV28 and TRBJ1-1; D gene ambiguous. With 10 bases removed from V and 5 bases from J, the gap between germline ends came to 17 bases. CDR3 length: 13 amino acids. Germline CDR1 reads MDHEN; CDR2 reads SYDVKM. The full variable domain, in which reference TRBV28 and TRBJ1-1 provide the parts outside the CDR3, is DVKVTQSSRYLVKRTGEKVFLECVQDMDHENMFWYRQDPGLGLRLIYFSYDVKMKEKGDIPEGYSVSREKKERFSLILESASTNQTSMYLCATSPVGGTEAFFGQGTRLTVV.

The table lists this clonotype with many counts. The genes are TRBV20-1 and TRBJ1-1; D is perhaps TRBD1 (6 bases). Germline V gene sequence: CDR1 DFQATT, CDR2 SNEGSKA (reference sequence). This CDR3 has 14 amino acids. The V end lost 2 bases, the J end lost 1 base, and 11 bases lay between the germline ends. The chain's CDR3 is CSARLSTGNTEAFF. CDR3 coding DNA: TGCAGTGCTAGACTATCGACAGGGAACACTGAAGCTTTCTTT.